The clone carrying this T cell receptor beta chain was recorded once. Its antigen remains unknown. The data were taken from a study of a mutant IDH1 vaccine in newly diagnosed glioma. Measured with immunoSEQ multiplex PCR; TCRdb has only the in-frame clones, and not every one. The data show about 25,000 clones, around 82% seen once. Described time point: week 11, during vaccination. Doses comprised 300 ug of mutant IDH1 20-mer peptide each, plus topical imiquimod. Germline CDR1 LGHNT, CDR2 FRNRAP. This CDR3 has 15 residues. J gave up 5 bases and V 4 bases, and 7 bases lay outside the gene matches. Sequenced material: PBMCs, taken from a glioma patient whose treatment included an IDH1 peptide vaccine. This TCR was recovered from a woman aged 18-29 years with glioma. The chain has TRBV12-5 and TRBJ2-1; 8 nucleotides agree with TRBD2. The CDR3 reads CASGSGRASNNEQFF. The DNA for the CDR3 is TGTGCTAGTGGTTCCGGGAGGGCCTCGAACAATGAGCAGTTCTTC.